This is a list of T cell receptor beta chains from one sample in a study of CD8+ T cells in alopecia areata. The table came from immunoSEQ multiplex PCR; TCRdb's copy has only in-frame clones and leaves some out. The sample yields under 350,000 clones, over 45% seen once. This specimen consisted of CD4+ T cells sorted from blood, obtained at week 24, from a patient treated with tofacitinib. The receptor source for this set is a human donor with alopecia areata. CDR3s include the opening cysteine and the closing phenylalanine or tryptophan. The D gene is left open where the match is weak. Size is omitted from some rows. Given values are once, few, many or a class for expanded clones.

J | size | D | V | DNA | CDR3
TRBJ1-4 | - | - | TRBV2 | TGTGCCAGCAGTGAACCGAATGAAAAACTGTTTTTT | CASSEPNEKLFF
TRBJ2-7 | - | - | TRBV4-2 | TGTGCCAGCAGCCTCTACGTATATACGGGGCTTTTTTACGAGCAGTACTTC | CASSLYVYTGLFYEQYF
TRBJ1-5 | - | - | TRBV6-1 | TGTGCCAGCAGCCAAAGAAGAGAGCAGCCCCAGCATTTT | CASSQRREQPQHF
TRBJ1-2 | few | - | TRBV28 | TGTGCCAGCAGTTTGAGTTCATCGGAGGGCTACACCTTC | CASSLSSSEGYTF
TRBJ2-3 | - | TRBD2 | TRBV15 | TGTGCCACCAGCGGAACAGGACTAGAGTTTACAGATACGCAGTATTTT | CATSGTGLEFTDTQYF
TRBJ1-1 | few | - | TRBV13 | TGTGCCAGCAGCCGTGGGGGGAAAAACACTGAAGCTTTCTTT | CASSRGGKNTEAFF
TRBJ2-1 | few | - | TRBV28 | TGTGCCAGCAGTGCGCACAGAAATGAGCAGTTCTTC | CASSAHRNEQFF
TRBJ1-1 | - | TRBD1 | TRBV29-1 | TGCAGCGCTGAAGGACAGGCGAACACTGAAGCTTTCTTT | CSAEGQANTEAFF
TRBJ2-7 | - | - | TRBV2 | TGTGCCAGCAGACGGGACGGACGTGTTGTGCAGTACTTC | CASRRDGRVVQYF
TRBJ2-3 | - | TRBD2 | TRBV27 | TGTGCCAGCACCTTGCGGGGGGGCGTGGATACGCAGTATTTT | CASTLRGGVDTQYF
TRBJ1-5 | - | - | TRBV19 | TGTGCCAGTAGGACAGGTTGGGGGGATCAGCCCCAGCATTTT | CASRTGWGDQPQHF
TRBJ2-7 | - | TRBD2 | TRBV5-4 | TGTGCCAGCAGCTTCGGACTAGCTAGGTACGAGCAGTACTTC | CASSFGLARYEQYF
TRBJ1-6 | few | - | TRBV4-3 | TGCGCCAGCAGCCAAGTAGAAGGGAGGGACATAAAAAATTCACCCCTCCACTTT | CASSQVEGRDIKNSPLHF
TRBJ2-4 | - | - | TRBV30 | TGTGCCTGGAGTGACTCTTTCGAAGGGTCGCTAGCCAAAAACATTCAGTACTTC | CAWSDSFEGSLAKNIQYF
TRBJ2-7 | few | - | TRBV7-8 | TGTGCCAGCAGCTTTACTACGGTAGGAGAGCAGTACTTC | CASSFTTVGEQYF
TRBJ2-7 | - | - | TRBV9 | TGTGCCAGCAGCCCAGAACGGGTCTCCTACGAGCAGTACTTC | CASSPERVSYEQYF
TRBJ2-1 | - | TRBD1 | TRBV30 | TGTGCCTGGAGTCCCGGGACAGGCGGTATCTCCTACAATGAGCAGTTCTTC | CAWSPGTGGISYNEQFF
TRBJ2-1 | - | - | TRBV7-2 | TGTGCCAGCAGCCTGAGTCGACCGACGGGTGAGCAGTTCTTC | CASSLSRPTGEQFF
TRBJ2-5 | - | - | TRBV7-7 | TGTGCTAGCAGCTTCATGGACGCCCGCGGAGAGACCCAGTACTTC | CASSFMDARGETQYF
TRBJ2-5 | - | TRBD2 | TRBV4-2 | TGTGCCAGCAGCCCCTGGAGCGGGGGGGTCGAAGAGACCCAGTACTTC | CASSPWSGGVEETQYF
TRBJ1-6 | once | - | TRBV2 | TGTGCCACCAAACAGGGTCGAGAGTCACCCCTCCACTTT | CATKQGRESPLHF
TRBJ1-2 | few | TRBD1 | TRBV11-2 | TGTGCCAGCAGCTCAGGGGGAATAGGCGGCTACACCTTC | CASSSGGIGGYTF
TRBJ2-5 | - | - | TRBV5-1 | TGCGCCAGCAGCTTGGCAGGGGCCCTCCAAGAGACCCAGTACTTC | CASSLAGALQETQYF
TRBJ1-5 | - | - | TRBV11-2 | TGTGCCAGCAGCTTCCTCAGGGAAGGTCAGCCCCAGCATTTT | CASSFLREGQPQHF
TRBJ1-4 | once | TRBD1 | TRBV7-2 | TGTGCCAGCAGCCCGGGACAGGGAAGGGGGCCTAATGAAAAACTGTTTTTT | CASSPGQGRGPNEKLFF
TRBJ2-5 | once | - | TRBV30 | TGTGCCTGGAGTCTAAGGGGGGGCGGACAAGAGACCCAGTACTTC | CAWSLRGGGQETQYF
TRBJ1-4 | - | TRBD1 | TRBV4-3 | TGCGCCAGCAGCCAAACAGGGGCGCGGGAACTGTTTTTT | CASSQTGARELFF
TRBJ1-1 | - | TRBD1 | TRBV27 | TGTGCCAGCAGTTTACGATCAACAGGGGTTGGGAAAGCTTTCTTT | CASSLRSTGVGKAFF
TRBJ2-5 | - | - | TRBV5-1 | TGCGCCAGCAGCTTGATGGCAGGGGTGGAAGAGACCCAGTACTTC | CASSLMAGVEETQYF
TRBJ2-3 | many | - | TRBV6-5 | TGTGCCAGCAGTGAACTGGGCACAGATACGCAGTATTTT | CASSELGTDTQYF
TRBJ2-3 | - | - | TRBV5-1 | TGCGCCAGCAGCCCCGGGACGGGAGTCGGCACAGATACGCAGTATTTT | CASSPGTGVGTDTQYF
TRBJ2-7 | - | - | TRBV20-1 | TGCAGTGTCCGGACGGGAAACGAGCAGTACTTC | CSVRTGNEQYF
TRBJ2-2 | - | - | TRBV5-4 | TGTGCCAGCAGCTTTAACTTGAACACCGGGGAGCTGTTTTTT | CASSFNLNTGELFF
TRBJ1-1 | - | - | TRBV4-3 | TGCGCCAGCAGCCAAGGGTGGCAGGGCGCTGAAGCTTTCTTT | CASSQGWQGAEAFF
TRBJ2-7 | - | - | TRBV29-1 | TGCAGCGTTGAACAAGGGGGCGGGACGGGTTCGCGGCAGTACTTC | CSVEQGGGTGSRQYF
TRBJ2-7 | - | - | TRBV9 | TGTGCCAGCAGCGCCAACGCCGTTAGTCACGAGCAGTACTTC | CASSANAVSHEQYF